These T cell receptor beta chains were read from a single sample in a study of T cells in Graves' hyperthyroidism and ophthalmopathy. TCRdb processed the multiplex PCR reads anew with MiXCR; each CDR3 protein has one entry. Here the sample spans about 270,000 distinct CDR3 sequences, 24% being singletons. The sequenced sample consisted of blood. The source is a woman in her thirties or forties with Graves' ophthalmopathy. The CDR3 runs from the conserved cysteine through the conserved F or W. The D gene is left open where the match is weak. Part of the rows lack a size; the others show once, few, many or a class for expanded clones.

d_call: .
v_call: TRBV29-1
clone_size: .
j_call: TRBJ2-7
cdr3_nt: TGCAGCGTTGTAACAGGGAATTCCTACGAGCAGTACTTC
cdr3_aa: CSVVTGNSYEQYF

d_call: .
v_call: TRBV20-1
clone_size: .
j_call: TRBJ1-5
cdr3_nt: TGCAGTGCAACCGTGGGGAATTCGGATCAGCCCCAGCATTTT
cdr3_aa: CSATVGNSDQPQHF

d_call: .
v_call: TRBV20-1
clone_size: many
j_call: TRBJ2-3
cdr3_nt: TGCAGTGCTAGCGGGAGCACAGATACGCAGTATTTT
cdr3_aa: CSASGSTDTQYF

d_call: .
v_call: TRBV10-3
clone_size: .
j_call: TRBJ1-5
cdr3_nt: TGTGCCATCAGTACGGCAGATAATCAGCCCCAGCATTTT
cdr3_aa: CAISTADNQPQHF

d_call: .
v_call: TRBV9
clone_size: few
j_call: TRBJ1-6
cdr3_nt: TGTGCCAGCAGCGTACTGGGAGGAGATTCACCCCTCCACTTT
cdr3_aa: CASSVLGGDSPLHF

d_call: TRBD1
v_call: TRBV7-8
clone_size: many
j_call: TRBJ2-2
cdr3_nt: TGTGCCAGCAGCTTACGAACAGGGGTCGGGAACACCGGGGAGCTGTTTTTT
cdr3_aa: CASSLRTGVGNTGELFF

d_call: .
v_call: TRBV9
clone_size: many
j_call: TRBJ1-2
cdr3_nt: TGTGCCAGCAGCGTAGGGGGAGACTATGGCTACACCTTC
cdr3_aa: CASSVGGDYGYTF

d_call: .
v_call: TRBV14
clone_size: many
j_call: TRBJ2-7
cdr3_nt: TGTGCCAGCAGCCAAGAGGTAGCCGGGGTCGGGAACTACGAGCAGTACTTC
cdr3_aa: CASSQEVAGVGNYEQYF

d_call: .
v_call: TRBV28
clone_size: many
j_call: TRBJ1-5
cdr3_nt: TGTGCCAGCAGCCCAGCCCCCAATCAGCCCCAGCATTTT
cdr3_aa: CASSPAPNQPQHF

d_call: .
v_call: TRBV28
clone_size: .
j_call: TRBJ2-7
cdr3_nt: TGTGCCAGCGGCGGTGGACGGGGAAGTTGGGACTCCCTTTACCAGCAGTACTTC
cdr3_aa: CASGGGRGSWDSLYQQYF

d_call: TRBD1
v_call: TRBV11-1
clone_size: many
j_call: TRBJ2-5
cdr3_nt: TGTGCCAGCAGCCCTCAACGGGATGAACAGGGGGAGAGGTGGACCCAGTACTTC
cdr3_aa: CASSPQRDEQGERWTQYF

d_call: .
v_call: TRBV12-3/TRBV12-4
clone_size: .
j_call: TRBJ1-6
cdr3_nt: TGTGCCAGCAGTTTTGGTGGAGGCGATTCACCCCTCCACTTT
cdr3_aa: CASSFGGGDSPLHF

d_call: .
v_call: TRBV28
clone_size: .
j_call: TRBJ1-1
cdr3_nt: TGTGCCAGCAGTTCTACCCGGACAACCTGGGGAACTGAAGCTTTCTTT
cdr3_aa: CASSSTRTTWGTEAFF

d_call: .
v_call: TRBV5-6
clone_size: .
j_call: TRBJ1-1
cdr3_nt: TGTGCCAGCAGCTTGTGGGGGGTAAGGAACACTGAAGCTTTCTTT
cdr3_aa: CASSLWGVRNTEAFF

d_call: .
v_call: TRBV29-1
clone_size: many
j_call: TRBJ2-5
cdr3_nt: TGCAGCGTTCTGAGGGGCTTGGGAGAGACCCAGTACTTC
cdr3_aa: CSVLRGLGETQYF

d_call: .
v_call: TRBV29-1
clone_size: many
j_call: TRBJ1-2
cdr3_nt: TGCAGCGTTGAAGAGGGCAGTATAACCTATGGCTACACCTTC
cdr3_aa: CSVEEGSITYGYTF

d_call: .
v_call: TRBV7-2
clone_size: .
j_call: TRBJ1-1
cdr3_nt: TGTGCCAGCAGCTTAGACACATGGGCTGAAGCTTTCTTT
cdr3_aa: CASSLDTWAEAFF

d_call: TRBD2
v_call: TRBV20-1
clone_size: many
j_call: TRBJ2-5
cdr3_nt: TGCAGTGCTAGTTGGCTAGCGGAAGAGACCCAGTACTTC
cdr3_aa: CSASWLAEETQYF

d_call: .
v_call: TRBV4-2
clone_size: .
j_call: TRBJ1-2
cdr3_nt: TGTGCCAGCAGCCCGCACGGTCTCTTAAACGGCTACACCTTC
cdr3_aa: CASSPHGLLNGYTF

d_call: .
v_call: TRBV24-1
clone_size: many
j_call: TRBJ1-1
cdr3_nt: TGTGCCACCAGTGAAAGCGGGTCAGCGAACACTGAAGCTTTCTTT
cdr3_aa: CATSESGSANTEAFF

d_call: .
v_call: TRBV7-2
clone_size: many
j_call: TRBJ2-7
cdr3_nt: TGTGCCAGCAGCTGGGCCGGGACTGGGGAGTACGAGCAGTACTTC
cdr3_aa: CASSWAGTGEYEQYF

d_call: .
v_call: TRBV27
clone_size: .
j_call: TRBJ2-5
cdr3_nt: TGTGCCAGCAGTTCCCGCGGGACGGGAGAAGAGACCCAGTACTTC
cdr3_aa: CASSSRGTGEETQYF

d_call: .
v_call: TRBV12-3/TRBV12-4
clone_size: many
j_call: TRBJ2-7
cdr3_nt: TGTGCCAGCCGTGGGGCTGAGGGAGCCTACGAGCAGTACTTC
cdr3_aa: CASRGAEGAYEQYF

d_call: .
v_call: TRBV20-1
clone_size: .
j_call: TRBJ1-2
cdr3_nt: TGCAGTGCTTCTGCAGCCGGGACGGAGGGCTACACCTTC
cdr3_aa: CSASAAGTEGYTF

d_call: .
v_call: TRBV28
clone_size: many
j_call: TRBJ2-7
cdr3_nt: TGTGCCAGCAGTTCCGACTACGAGCAGTACTTC
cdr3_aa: CASSSDYEQYF

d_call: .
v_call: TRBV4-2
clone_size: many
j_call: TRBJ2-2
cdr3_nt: TGTGCCAGCAGCCAAGATCCGATAACATGGAACACCGGGGAGCTGTTTTTT
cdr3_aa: CASSQDPITWNTGELFF

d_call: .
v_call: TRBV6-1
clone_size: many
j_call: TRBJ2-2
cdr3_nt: TGTGCCAGCAGTGAAGGTCCCCGGAGGACCGGGGAGCTGTTTTTT
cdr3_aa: CASSEGPRRTGELFF

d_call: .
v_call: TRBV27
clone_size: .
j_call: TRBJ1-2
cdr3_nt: TGTGCCAGCAGTCAGCAGGGGACGGAGGGCTACAGCTTC
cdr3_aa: CASSQQGTEGYSF

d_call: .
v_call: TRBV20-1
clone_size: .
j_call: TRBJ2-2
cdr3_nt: TGCAGTGCTAGAGCCCGGGTGTCTAAGTACACCGGGGAGCTGTTTTTT
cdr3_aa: CSARARVSKYTGELFF

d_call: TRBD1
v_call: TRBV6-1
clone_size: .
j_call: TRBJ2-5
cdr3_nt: TGTGCCAGCAGTGCCCGGACAGGGGTTTGGAAGACCCAGTACTTC
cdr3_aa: CASSARTGVWKTQYF